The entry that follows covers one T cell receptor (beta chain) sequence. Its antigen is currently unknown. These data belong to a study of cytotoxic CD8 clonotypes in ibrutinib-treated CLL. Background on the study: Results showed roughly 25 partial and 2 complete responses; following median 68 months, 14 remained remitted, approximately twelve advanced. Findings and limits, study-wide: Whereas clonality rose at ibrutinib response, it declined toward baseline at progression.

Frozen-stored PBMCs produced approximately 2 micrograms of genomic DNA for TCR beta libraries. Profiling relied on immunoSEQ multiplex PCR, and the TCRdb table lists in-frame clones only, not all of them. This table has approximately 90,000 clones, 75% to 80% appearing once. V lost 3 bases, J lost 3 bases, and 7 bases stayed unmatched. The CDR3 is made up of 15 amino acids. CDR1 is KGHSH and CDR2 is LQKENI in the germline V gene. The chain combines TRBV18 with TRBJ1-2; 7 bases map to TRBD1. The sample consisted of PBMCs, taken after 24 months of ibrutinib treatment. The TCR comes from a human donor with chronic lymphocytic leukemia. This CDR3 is CASSPVAGTDYGYTF. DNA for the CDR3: TGTGCCAGCTCACCTGTTGCGGGGACAGACTATGGCTACACCTTC.